These 2 T cell receptor delta chains share one sample of origin, sequenced in a study of γδ T cells in repeated Plasmodium falciparum infection (dated by TCRdb to the early 2020s). Libraries were prepared through multiplex PCR. These reads were obtained on an Illumina MiSeq. After TCRdb called clones again from the public reads with CATT, rows with identical DNA were merged. For this sample there are around 89,000 delta-chain clones; under 1.5% appear just once. The top ten hold around 8.3% of the sample. For bulk TCR repertoire analysis, Vgamma9/Vdelta2+ and Vdelta2-negative gammadelta T cell populations were flow-sorted out of peripheral blood mononuclear cells. Input material: gamma-delta T cells from blood. The receptor source for this set is a pool of human donors (malaria-infected and uninfected, not separated).

This clone appeared a few times. TCRdb records a much larger clone's protein for this DNA, with a difference at residue 9 that likely arises from a read error; the protein given is the translation of the DNA. The V call is TRDV2, the J call TRDJ2; 8 nucleotides agree with TRDD3. The germline V gene encodes CDR1 GEAIGNYY and CDR2 EKD. This CDR3 has 16 residues. V lost 0 bases, J lost 0 bases, and 2 bases stayed unmatched. CDR3 protein: CACDTVGDSLTAQLFF. The DNA of the CDR3 is TGTGCCTGTGACACCGTGGGGGATTCTTTGACAGCACAACTCTTCTTT.

This clone has only a few counts. A far larger clone is off by one base, so a read error is likely. The sample holds other DNA sequences that translate to the same CDR3. This chain joins TRDV2 and TRDJ1, with 10 bases that match TRDD3. The J gene, left out of TCRdb, was set here by checking the DNA against germline. Per germline, CDR1 GEAIGNYY and CDR2 EKD. The CDR3 contains 20 residues. Unmatched junction bases numbered 20, after V lost 5 bases and J lost 0 bases. The CDR3 is CACGHSYVLGDTSYTDKLIF. In DNA form, the CDR3 reads TGTGCCTGTGGGCATTCCTACGTGTTGGGGGATACCAGTTACACCGATAAACTCATCTTT.